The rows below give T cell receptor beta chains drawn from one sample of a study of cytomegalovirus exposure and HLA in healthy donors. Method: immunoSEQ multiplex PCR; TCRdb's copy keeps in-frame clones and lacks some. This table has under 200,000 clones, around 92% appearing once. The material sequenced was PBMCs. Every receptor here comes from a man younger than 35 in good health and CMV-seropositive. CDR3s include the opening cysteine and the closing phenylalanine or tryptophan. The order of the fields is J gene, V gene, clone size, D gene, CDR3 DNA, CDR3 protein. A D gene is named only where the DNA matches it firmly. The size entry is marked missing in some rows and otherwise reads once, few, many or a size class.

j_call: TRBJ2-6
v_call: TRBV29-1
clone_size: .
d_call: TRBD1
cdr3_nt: TGCAGCGTGCAGGGGGCGGATGGGGCCAACGTCCTGACTTTC
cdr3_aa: CSVQGADGANVLTF

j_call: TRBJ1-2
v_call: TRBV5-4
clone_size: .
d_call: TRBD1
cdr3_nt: TGTGCCAGCAGTTCCACAGGGGGGAGTGGCTACACCTTC
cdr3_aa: CASSSTGGSGYTF

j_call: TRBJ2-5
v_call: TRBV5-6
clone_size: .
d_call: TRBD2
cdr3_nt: TGTGCCAGCAGACCCCTAGCGGGAGCTCAGGAGACCCAGTACTTC
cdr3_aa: CASRPLAGAQETQYF

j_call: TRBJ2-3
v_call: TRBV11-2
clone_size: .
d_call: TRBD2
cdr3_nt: TGTGCCAGCAGCTCCAGGACTAGCGGGACCGTAGATACGCAGTATTTT
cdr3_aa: CASSSRTSGTVDTQYF

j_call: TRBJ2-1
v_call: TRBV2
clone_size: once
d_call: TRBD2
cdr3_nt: TGTGCCAGCAGTGAAGTGACTAGCGGGAGTGAGCAGTTCTTC
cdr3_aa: CASSEVTSGSEQFF

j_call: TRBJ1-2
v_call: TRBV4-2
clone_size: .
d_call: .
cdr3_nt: TGTGCCAGCAGCCATAGTACAGGGCAGGTCAACTATGGCTACACCTTC
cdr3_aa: CASSHSTGQVNYGYTF

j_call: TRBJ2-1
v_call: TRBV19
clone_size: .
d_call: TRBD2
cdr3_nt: TGTGCCAGTAGTATAGATTCGGGAGGAAGCTCCTACAATGAGCAGTTCTTC
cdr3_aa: CASSIDSGGSSYNEQFF

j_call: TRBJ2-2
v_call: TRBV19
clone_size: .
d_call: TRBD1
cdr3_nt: TGTGCCAGTAGCTTGACAGGGGTGAACACCGGGGAGCTGTTTTTT
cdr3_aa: CASSLTGVNTGELFF

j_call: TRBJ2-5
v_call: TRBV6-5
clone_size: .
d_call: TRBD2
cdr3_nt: TGTGCCAGCAGTTACTCTTATAGCGGGAAAGAGACCCAGTACTTC
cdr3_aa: CASSYSYSGKETQYF

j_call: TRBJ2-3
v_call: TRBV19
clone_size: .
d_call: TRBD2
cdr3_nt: TGTGCCAGTAGTAGAGGACTAGTTGCAGATACGCAGTATTTT
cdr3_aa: CASSRGLVADTQYF

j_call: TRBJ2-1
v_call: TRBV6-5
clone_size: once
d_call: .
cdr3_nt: TGTGCCAGCAGCGGCAGGCGAGACAATGAGCAGTTCTTC
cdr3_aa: CASSGRRDNEQFF

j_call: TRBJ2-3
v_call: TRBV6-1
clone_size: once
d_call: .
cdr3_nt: TGTGCCAGCAAAACGATTAGCGGTAGCACAGATACGCAGTATTTT
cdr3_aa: CASKTISGSTDTQYF

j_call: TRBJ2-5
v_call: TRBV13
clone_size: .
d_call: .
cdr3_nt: TGTGCCAGCAGTCCACTAGGAGGAAGGGGGGAGACCCAGTACTTC
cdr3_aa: CASSPLGGRGETQYF

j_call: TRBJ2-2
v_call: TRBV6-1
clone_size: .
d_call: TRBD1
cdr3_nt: TGTGCCAGTCGGGACAGCCGCACCGGGGAGCTGTTTTTT
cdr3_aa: CASRDSRTGELFF

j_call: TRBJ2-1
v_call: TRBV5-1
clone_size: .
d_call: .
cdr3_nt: TGCGCCAGCAGCTTGGCCTGGGGGGGCTCTGGGAATGAGCAGTTCTTC
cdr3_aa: CASSLAWGGSGNEQFF

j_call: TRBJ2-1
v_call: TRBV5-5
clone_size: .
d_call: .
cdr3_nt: TGTGCCAGCAGCTTAATACCTCCCGAAGACAGTTATGAGCAGTTCTTC
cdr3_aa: CASSLIPPEDSYEQFF

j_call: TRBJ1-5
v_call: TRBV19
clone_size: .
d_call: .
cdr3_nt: TGTGCCAGTAGTTCCCCCAAAACAACAGGGCATCAGCCCCAGCATTTT
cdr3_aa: CASSSPKTTGHQPQHF

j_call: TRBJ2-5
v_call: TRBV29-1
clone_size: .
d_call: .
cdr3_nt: TGCAGCGGAAAGTCAGACCAAGAGACCCAGTACTTC
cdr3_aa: CSGKSDQETQYF

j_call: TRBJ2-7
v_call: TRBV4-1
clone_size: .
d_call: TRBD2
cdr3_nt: TGCGCCAGCAGCCAAGGGACTAGCGGGATTTACGAGCAGTACTTC
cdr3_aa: CASSQGTSGIYEQYF

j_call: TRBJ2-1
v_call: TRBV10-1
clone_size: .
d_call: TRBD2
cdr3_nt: TGCGCCAGCGGTGTTGGACTAGCATCTGAGCAGTTCTTC
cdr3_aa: CASGVGLASEQFF

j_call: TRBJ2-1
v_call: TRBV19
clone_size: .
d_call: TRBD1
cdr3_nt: TGTGCCAGTACCCCACCCGGGACAGGGGATAATGAGCAGTTCTTC
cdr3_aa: CASTPPGTGDNEQFF

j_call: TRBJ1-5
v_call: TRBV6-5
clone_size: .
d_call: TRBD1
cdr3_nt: TGTGCCAGCAGTTCGGACAGGGACCCTCCGAATTTATTT
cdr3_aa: CASSSDRDPPNLF

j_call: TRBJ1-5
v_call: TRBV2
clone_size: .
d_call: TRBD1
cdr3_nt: TGTGCCAGCAGTCTTGGACAGGGGGCGTTTCAGCCCCAGCATTTT
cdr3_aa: CASSLGQGAFQPQHF

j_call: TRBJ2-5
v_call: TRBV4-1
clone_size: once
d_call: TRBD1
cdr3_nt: TGCGCCAGCAGCCAAGGGGCAGGGGGAGAGACCCAGTACTTC
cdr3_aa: CASSQGAGGETQYF

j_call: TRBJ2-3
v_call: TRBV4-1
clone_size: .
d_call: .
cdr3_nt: TGCGCCAGCAGCCTTCCCCCAGGTGAATTCAGCACAGATACGCAGTATTTT
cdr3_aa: CASSLPPGEFSTDTQYF

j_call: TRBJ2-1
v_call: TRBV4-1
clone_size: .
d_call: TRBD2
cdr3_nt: TGCGCCAGCAGCCCCGGACTAGCGGGAGGCCTCCGCTCCTACAATGAGCAGTTCTTC
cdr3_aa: CASSPGLAGGLRSYNEQFF

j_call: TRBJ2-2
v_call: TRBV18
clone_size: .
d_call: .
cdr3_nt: TGTGCCAGCTCACCACCTTTTCCTAGCCCTCAGTTTGACACCGGGGAGCTGTTTTTT
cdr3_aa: CASSPPFPSPQFDTGELFF

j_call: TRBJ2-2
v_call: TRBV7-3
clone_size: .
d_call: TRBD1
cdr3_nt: TGTGCCAGCAGCTTGACAGGGGACGCCGGGGAGCTGTTTTTT
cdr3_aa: CASSLTGDAGELFF

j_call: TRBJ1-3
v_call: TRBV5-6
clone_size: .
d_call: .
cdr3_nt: TGTGCCAGCAGACTAGGCGGAAACACCATATATTTT
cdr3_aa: CASRLGGNTIYF

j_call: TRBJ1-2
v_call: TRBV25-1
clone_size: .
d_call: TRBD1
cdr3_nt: TGTGCCAGCAGTCAACGGGACAGGGCTGGCTCTGGCTACACCTTC
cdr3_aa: CASSQRDRAGSGYTF

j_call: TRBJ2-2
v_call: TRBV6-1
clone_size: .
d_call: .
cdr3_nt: TGTGCCAGCAGTGATAGCGGCGGGGAGCTGTTTTTT
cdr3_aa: CASSDSGGELFF

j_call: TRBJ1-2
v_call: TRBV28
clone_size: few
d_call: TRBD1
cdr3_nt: TGTGCCAGCAGCCAGGGACAGGGAACTTATGGCTACACCTTC
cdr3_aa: CASSQGQGTYGYTF

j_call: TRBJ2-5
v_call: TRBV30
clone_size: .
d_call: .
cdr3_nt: TGTGCCTGGAGTGTCCGACCTCTTCAGGGGCAAGAGACCCAGTACTTC
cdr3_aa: CAWSVRPLQGQETQYF

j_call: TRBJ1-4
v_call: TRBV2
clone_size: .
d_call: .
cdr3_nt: TGTGCCAGCAGTGTCCGACAGACCCATTCCATGGCAACTAATGAAAAACTGTTTTTT
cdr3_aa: CASSVRQTHSMATNEKLFF

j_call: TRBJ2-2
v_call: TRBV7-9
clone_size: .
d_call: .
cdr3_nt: TGTGCCAGCAGCCTCGGGACTCGCGGCGCCGGGGAGCTGTTTTTT
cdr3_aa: CASSLGTRGAGELFF

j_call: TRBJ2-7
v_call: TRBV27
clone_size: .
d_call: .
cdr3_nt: TGTGCCAGCAGTTTACGCTACTCCTACGAGCAGTACTTC
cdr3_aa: CASSLRYSYEQYF

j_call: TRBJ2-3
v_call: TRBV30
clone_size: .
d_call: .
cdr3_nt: TGTGCCTGGAGTGTGGGTGTCGGGAGGGGGCGCGCAGATACGCAGTATTTT
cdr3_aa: CAWSVGVGRGRADTQYF

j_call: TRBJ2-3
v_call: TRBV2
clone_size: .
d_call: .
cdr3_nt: TGTGCCAGCAGTGTCCGAGGAGATACGCAGTATTTT
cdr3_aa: CASSVRGDTQYF

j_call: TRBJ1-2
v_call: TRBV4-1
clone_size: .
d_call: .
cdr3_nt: TGCGCCAGCAGCCAAGATAGCTATGGCTACACCTTC
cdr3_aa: CASSQDSYGYTF

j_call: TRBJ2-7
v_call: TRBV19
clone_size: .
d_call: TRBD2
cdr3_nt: TGTGCCAGTAGCAAACTAGCGTCAAGCTACGAGCAGTACTTC
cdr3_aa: CASSKLASSYEQYF

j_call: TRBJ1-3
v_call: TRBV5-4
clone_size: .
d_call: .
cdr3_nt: TGTGCCAGCAGTGCCGGGTCTAACTCTGGAAACACCATATATTTT
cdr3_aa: CASSAGSNSGNTIYF

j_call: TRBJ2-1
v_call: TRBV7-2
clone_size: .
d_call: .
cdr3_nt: TGTGCCAGCAGCCTCACTTATTCTCTCAAGGGGGACAATGAGCAGTTCTTC
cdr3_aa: CASSLTYSLKGDNEQFF

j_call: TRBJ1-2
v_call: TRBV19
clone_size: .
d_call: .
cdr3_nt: TGTGCCAGTAGTATGAACAGCTACAACCTAAACTATGGCTACACCTTC
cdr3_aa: CASSMNSYNLNYGYTF

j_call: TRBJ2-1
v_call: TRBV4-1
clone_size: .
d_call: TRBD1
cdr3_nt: TGCGCCAGCAGCCACCTGCGGGGACAGGGGGCCTACAATGAGCAGTTCTTC
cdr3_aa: CASSHLRGQGAYNEQFF

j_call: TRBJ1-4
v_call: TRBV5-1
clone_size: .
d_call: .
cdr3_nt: TGCGCCAGCAGCTCTGACAGGAGTTATAATGAAAAACTGTTTTTT
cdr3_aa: CASSSDRSYNEKLFF

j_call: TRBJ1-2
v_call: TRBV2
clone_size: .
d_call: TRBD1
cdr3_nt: TGTGCCAGCAGTGTTCAACAGGGGGCACTTGGCTACACCTTC
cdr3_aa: CASSVQQGALGYTF

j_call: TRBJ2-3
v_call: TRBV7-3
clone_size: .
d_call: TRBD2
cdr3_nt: TGTGCCAGCAGCTTCCCTAGCGGGAAAACAGATACGCAGTATTTT
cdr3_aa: CASSFPSGKTDTQYF

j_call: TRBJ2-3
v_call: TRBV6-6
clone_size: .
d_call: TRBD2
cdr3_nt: TGTGCCAGCAGTTACGCGGGGGGGAGGACAGATACGCAGTATTTT
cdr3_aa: CASSYAGGRTDTQYF

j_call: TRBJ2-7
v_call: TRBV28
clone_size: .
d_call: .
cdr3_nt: TGTGCCAGCAGTTTTCCGGGAGTGCAGTCCTACGAGCAGTACTTC
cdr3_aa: CASSFPGVQSYEQYF

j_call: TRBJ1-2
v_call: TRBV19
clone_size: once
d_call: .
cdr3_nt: TGTGCCAGTAGATGGGCGCTTGGCTACACCTTC
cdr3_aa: CASRWALGYTF

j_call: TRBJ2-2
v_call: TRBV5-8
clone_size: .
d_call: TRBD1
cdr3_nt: TGTGCCAGCAGCCCCATACACAGGGGGCTCTCGAACACCGGGGAGCTGTTTTTT
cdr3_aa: CASSPIHRGLSNTGELFF

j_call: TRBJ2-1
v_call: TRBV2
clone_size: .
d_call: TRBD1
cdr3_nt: TGTGCCAGCAGTGTAGGGACAGGTAGCAATGAGCAGTTCTTC
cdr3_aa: CASSVGTGSNEQFF

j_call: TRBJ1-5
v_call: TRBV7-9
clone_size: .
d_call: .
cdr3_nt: TGTGCCAGCAGCTTAGACGGACAGATAAATCAGCCCCAGCATTTT
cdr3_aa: CASSLDGQINQPQHF

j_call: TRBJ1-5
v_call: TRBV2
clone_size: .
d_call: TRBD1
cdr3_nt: TGTGCCAGCAACAGGGGGCAAGGCAATCAGCCCCAGCATTTT
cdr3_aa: CASNRGQGNQPQHF

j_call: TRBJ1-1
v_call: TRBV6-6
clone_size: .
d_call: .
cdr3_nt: TGTGCCAGCACTCCTCCGGGGAACACTGAAGCTTTCTTT
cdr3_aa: CASTPPGNTEAFF

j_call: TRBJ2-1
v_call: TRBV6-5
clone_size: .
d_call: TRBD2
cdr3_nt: TGTGCCAGCAGTTACTCGACGGGGGGAAACAATGAGCAGTTCTTC
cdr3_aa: CASSYSTGGNNEQFF

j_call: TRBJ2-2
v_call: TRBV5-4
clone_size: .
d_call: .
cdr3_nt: TGTGCCAGCAGCTTGCTCAAGGGAGCTGGGACCGGGGAGCTGTTTTTT
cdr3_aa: CASSLLKGAGTGELFF

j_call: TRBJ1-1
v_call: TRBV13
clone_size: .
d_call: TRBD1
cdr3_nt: TGTGCCAGCAGCTCCCGGGACAGGGGGGATAACACTGAAGCTTTCTTT
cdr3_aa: CASSSRDRGDNTEAFF

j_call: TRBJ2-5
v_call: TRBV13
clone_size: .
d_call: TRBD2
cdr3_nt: TGTGCCAGCAGCTTAGGGAAGGGACTAGCGGGAACATCTTTGATAGAGACCCAGTACTTC
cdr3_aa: CASSLGKGLAGTSLIETQYF

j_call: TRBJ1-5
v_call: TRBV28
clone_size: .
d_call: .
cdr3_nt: TGTGCCAGCAGTTTCCCCCGGGGGGCGGCTTATCTCCCCCAGCATTTT
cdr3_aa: CASSFPRGAAYLPQHF